Shown below are 12 T cell receptor beta chains from a single sample sequenced in a study of T cells in localized non-small cell lung cancer. This table comes from immunoSEQ multiplex PCR, and its TCRdb copy is limited to in-frame clones, with some not included. There are more than 100,000 clones in the sample; roughly 90% occur only once, and approximately 1.5% lies in the top ten. Sequences were derived from peripheral blood, sampled before any cancer treatment. The receptors here all came from a female donor older than 55 with stage I lung adenocarcinoma.

V is TRBV30 and J is TRBJ2-1, with unresolved D. V was clipped by 4 bases and J by 4 bases, with 11 bases between them. The length of the CDR3 is 13 residues. The germline gives CDR1 GTSNPN, CDR2 SVGIG (reference sequence). The CDR3 here is CAWNIPIYNEQFF. The CDR3 bases are TGTGCCTGGAATATCCCAATATACAATGAGCAGTTCTTC.

The V and J genes are TRBV6-5 and TRBJ2-3; D ambiguous. The CDR3 contains 14 residues. Trimming pared 3 bases from V and 4 bases from J, leaving 11 bases between. Per germline, CDR1 MNHEY and CDR2 SVGAGI. The CDR3 DNA is TGTGCCAGCAGTTATTTGGAGCGTCCAGATACGCAGTATTTT. Translated, it gives CASSYLERPDTQYF.

The CDR3 DNA follows: TGTGCCAGCAGTCTCAGGGGCACCACCTACGAGCAGTACTTC. Its protein product is CASSLRGTTYEQYF. The chain recombines TRBV27 with TRBJ2-7, with a possible D match to TRBD1 (6 bases). Germline loops: CDR1 MNHEY, CDR2 SMNVEV (reference sequence). V gave up 5 bases and J gave up 2 bases, with 13 bases separating them. The CDR3 covers 14 residues.

V is TRBV15 and J is TRBJ2-7; D is possibly TRBD2 (6 bases). The germline gives CDR1 LNHNV, CDR2 YYDKDF (reference sequence). V was trimmed by 4 bases and J by 9 bases, leaving 13 bases between them. The CDR3 has 12 residues. CDR3 in amino acids: CATSIGIGGQYF. DNA of the CDR3: TGTGCCACCAGCATAGGAATCGGGGGGCAGTACTTC. The full variable domain, rest sourced from reference TRBV15 and TRBJ2-7, is DAMVIQNPRYQVTQFGKPVTLSCSQTLNHNVMYWYQQKSSQAPKLLFHYYDKDFNNEADTPDNFQSRRPNTSFCFLDIRSPGLGDTAMYLCATSIGIGGQYFGPGTRLTVT.

This clone was found once. V is TRBV7-9 and J is TRBJ2-1; TRBD2 matches 11 bases. Germline-derived CDR1 and CDR2 are SEHNR and FQNEAQ (reference sequence). Trimming at V came to 0 bases and at J to 15 bases, leaving 1 base not matched to a gene. The CDR3 runs 12 residues. DNA for the CDR3: TGTGCCAGCAGCTTAGCGGGACTAGCGGTGTTCTTC. Encoded protein: CASSLAGLAVFF.

The chain combines TRBV5-6 with TRBJ2-5; the match to TRBD1 covers 8 bases. The V gene end was trimmed by 0 bases and the J gene end by 5 bases; junction bases not matched to a gene: 3. The CDR3 runs to 14 residues. Looked up from germline, CDR1 is SGHDT and CDR2 is YYEEEE. CDR3 coding DNA: TGTGCCAGCAGCTTGGCCGGACAGGGTGAGACCCAGTACTTC. Amino acid sequence: CASSLAGQGETQYF.

The chain joins TRBV27 to TRBJ2-1; 8 nucleotides line up with TRBD2. Unmatched junction bases numbered 10, after V lost 5 bases and J lost 7 bases. Germline CDR1 and CDR2: MNHEY and SMNVEV (reference sequence). The CDR3 has 15 residues. CDR3 sequence: CASSPLSAGVNEQFF. The DNA of the CDR3 is TGTGCCAGCAGTCCGCTCTCAGCGGGGGTAAATGAGCAGTTCTTC.

This chain links TRBV6-5 with TRBJ2-7; D remains unclear. The CDR3 is 14 residues long. The V end was cut by 5 bases, the J end by 6 bases, with 17 bases between. Germline V lookup: CDR1 MNHEY, CDR2 SVGAGI. CDR3 DNA: TGTGCCAGCAGTCAACCCGGCCATTCGGGCGAGCAGTACTTC. Its protein is CASSQPGHSGEQYF.

The chain recombines TRBV5-1 with TRBJ2-7, with 9 bases aligning to TRBD1. With V trimmed by 8 bases and J by 3 bases, 6 bases remained unmatched. The CDR3 is 13 amino acids. In germline, CDR1 is SGHRS, CDR2 YFSETQ. The CDR3 DNA reads TGCGCCAGTACCGGGACAGGGATCTACGAGCAGTACTTC. Translating it yields CASTGTGIYEQYF.

CDR3 in amino acids: CASSLYGEETQYF. In DNA, the CDR3 is TGTGCCAGCAGCTTGTACGGGGAAGAGACCCAGTACTTC. This rearrangement joins TRBV5-6 to TRBJ2-5, with TRBD2 as a possible D gene (5 bases). V was pared by 1 base and J by 3 bases, with 7 bases between. The CDR3 loop spans 13 amino acids. Germline V gene data show CDR1 as SGHDT and CDR2 as YYEEEE.

This clone came up once. This chain joins TRBV6-5 and TRBJ1-2, with D unresolved. The CDR3 runs 14 residues. Trimming removed 7 bases from V and 5 bases from J, with 17 bases in between. Germline CDR1 MNHEY, CDR2 SVGAGI. The CDR3 region is CASKRPLPVYGYTF. The CDR3 nucleotides read TGTGCCAGCAAGAGACCCCTCCCGGTTTATGGCTACACCTTC.

This clone was recorded a few times. The rearrangement links TRBV20-1 to TRBJ1-2, with D maybe TRBD1 (6 bases). V lost 5 bases and J lost 4, with 8 bases in between. Per the germline V gene, CDR1 is DFQATT and CDR2 is SNEGSKA (reference sequence). The CDR3 runs 11 residues. CDR3 in amino acids: CSARGPYGYTF. As DNA, the CDR3 is TGCAGTGCTCGGGGGCCCTATGGCTACACCTTC.